The sequence of this T cell receptor (beta chain) was determined in a study of blood T cell repertoires in COVID-19. In the original analysis: By means of reference gene primer amplification, nucleated cell counts were estimated. This table comes from immunoSEQ multiplex PCR, and its TCRdb copy is limited to in-frame clones, with some not included. Clonal size and the V and J genes are those of that table, whereas D and trimming came from the DNA. This table has about 80,000 clones, roughly 78% appearing once. There are 15 residues in the CDR3. CDR1 KGHSH and CDR2 LQKENI come from the germline V gene. J lost 2 bases, V lost 1 base, and 3 bases had no gene match.

The sample comprised peripheral blood. V gene TRBV18 combines with J gene TRBJ2-7, with 9 bases matching TRBD1. The receptor was isolated from a man aged 60 to 75 with COVID-19, enrolled during active disease. The CDR3 sequence: CASSPQRTGAYEQYF. The CDR3 DNA sequence: TGTGCCAGCTCACCACAAAGGACAGGGGCCTACGAGCAGTACTTC.